The T cell receptor beta chain described here comes from a study of cytomegalovirus exposure and HLA in healthy donors (dated by TCRdb to the late 2010s). A note on the overall study: According to an earlier analysis of several hundred of the donors, about 179 million T cells yielded over 90 million unique TCR beta sequences and 250 to 350 Gb of sequence data. Using immunosequencing, the study profiled T cell repertoires from around 680 subjects and related those repertoires to cytomegalovirus serostatus. A later analysis re-analyzed previously published TCR beta repertoires from approximately 670 donors and added high-resolution HLA genotyping to study TCR occurrence patterns. Rather than drawing on any new phenotypic data, the later analysis identified candidate immune exposures from TCR beta sequences and the way those sequences occurred across donors. HLA typing included class I and class II loci at four-digit resolution. All discovery cohort repertoires had been generated using a single sequencing platform. In a later genetic analysis, genome-wide SNP genotypes for about three fifths of the 666 donors were used, and that subset was treated as a discovery cohort. The study was designed to test whether signatures of past pathogen exposure could be identified by cataloging public T cell receptors. Among roughly 370 genotyped donors of the cohort, an average of 235,054 unique TCR beta nucleotide sequences were sequenced per donor, roughly 20% of them non-productive. A separate validation cohort of roughly 110 different subjects was used in addition to the roughly 700-subject first cohort. About 300 gigabases of sequencing data and tens of millions of unique TCR sequences were included in an early release covering 500 to 750 HLA-typed donors. An earlier analysis of 587 of the donors used high-throughput TCR beta sequencing to judge whether each TCR beta V gene segment behaved as functional or pseudogenic. To predict cytomegalovirus infection status, the study combined high-throughput TCR immunosequencing, statistical association of individual TCRs with disease status, and machine learning. Four to six DR-DQ haplotypes were handled as single units for association and clustering, since linkage in the cohort was strong. Alongside the repertoire data, information on donor age, sex, ethnicity and CMV serostatus was compiled. Typing coverage varied by locus: roughly 620-630 donors for A, B, C, DRB1 and DQB1; around 560 for DQA1; around 610 for DPA1; 400 to 480 for DPB1. Of the 300 to 400 genotyped donors, about 84% fell in the genetic ancestry cluster associated with self-reported Caucasian donors.

To prepare the library, the immunoSEQ multiplex PCR assay was applied. For the multiplex PCR, a mixture combining 60 forward primers for TCR Vbeta segments and 13 reverse primers for TCR Jbeta segments was used. The CDR3 region of rearranged TCR beta genes was amplified from genomic DNA by a multiplex PCR assay. On the Illumina HiSeq System, the amplified TCR beta libraries were sequenced as 87-base-pair reads. As for the original processing: A later analysis counted about 76 million unique TCR beta chains across the 690 or so repertoires, and roughly 10 million of these chains were shared by at least two donors. Raw reads were error-corrected and collapsed into unique sequences by a nearest-neighbor algorithm in which closely related sequences were merged to remove PCR and sequencing errors. CDR3 sequences were aligned to IMGT reference sequences to assign V, D and J gene segments. For a sequence to be retained, at least a six-nucleotide match to both a V gene segment and a J gene segment was required. Rearrangements were classified as productive when the CDR3 lacked stop codons and remained in frame with V and J, and all other rearrangements were classified as non-productive. Following IMGT convention, CDR3 was defined as the stretch from the second conserved V-encoded cysteine to the conserved J-encoded phenylalanine. The earlier analysis of 500 to 650 of the donors excluded any sequence lacking an unambiguous match to a single V gene segment. In an earlier analysis of 587 of the donors, a V segment was called functional when productive rearrangements were above 56.7%, and segregating when the standard deviation between donors exceeded 5%. A statistical classification framework was built for diagnosing cytomegalovirus status from the catalog of TCR beta chain sequences. In a later analysis, TCR nucleotide sequences were compared against IMGT/GENE-DB human TR gene sequences so that V and J genes could be assigned. A later analysis assigned CDR3 sequences and most-parsimonious VDJ recombination scenarios with the TCRdist pipeline. In a later analysis, each TCR beta chain was defined by its CDR3 amino acid sequence together with its V-gene family, and reads lacking a unique V-gene family were excluded. To address suspected cross-contamination and a sequencing artifact, a later analysis removed roughly 640 highly shared, low-generation-probability nucleotide sequences. For each public chain, a later analysis derived a clonal expansion index from normalized ranks of inferred template counts within each repertoire. In a later analysis, generation probabilities were computed with a VDJ recombination model fitted to out-of-frame rearrangements, and the resulting probabilities were checked against IGoR. In a later analysis, TCR-TCR, TCR-HLA and TCR-CMV co-occurrence was scored with hypergeometric tests, and a repertoire-size bias correction was applied to TCR pairs. A later analysis estimated false discovery rates by permuting HLA or CMV assignments 20 times. In a later analysis, co-occurring TCRs were grouped using DBSCAN, with TCRdist sequence similarity added in when clustering inside HLA-allele-positive subsets. Repertoires with fewer than 30,000 or more than 120,000 public chains were left out of co-occurrence clustering, as were a few repertoires with anomalous nucleotide sharing. TCRdb's version of the immuneACCESS table is confined to in-frame rearrangements and falls short of the full clone set. An unresolved V gene accounts for under half of the shortfall where checked; the remainder is of unknown origin. V, J and clone size reflect that table, while D and trimming were determined from the DNA. This sample's listing comprises some 75,000 clones. About 5% of the sample comes from the top ten.

The cohort consisted of more than 650 healthy bone marrow donors. At the time of sampling, every cohort member was nominally healthy, though immune exposures that went unrecorded were likely present. The donor tested CMV seronegative and was one of the 352 seronegative cohort members. Every donor gave a peripheral blood sample, and the peripheral blood mononuclear cells from that sample were used for TCR beta sequencing. Genomic DNA extraction from the blood cell samples was performed with the Qiagen DNeasy Blood Extraction Kit. In the case of this clone: The antigen this receptor binds is unknown.

The CDR3, from cysteine to phenylalanine, totals 14 residues. The only DNA kept is the CDR3, 42 bases in frame from the first base. The germline ends are 12 bases apart after V is trimmed by 2 bases and J by 7 bases. CDR1 and CDR2 are read off the germline V gene as SGHTA and FQGNSA. Beyond this particular receptor, the publication reports: According to a later analysis, TCR association rates differed among HLA loci, with DRB1 alleles showing the most associated TCRs and HLA-C alleles showing the fewest. In a later genetic analysis, a missense DCLRE1C variant was associated with V-gene and J-gene trimming of TCR beta chains, and the association was replicated in an independent cohort. The presence/absence analyses assumed that sequencing depth was roughly uniform across donors, and that assumption may not be true. A later genetic analysis reported fewer N-insertions in productive TCRs among donors in an Asian-associated ancestry cluster than the approximately 670-donor mean. Across donors, most TCR sequences were observed very rarely, whereas some public TCRs were present in many individuals. A few of the identified cytomegalovirus-associated TCR beta chains were confirmed in vitro to be specific for cytomegalovirus antigens. Specific HLA alleles were associated with about 17,000 TCR beta sequences at a false discovery rate of 0.05 in a later analysis. In an earlier analysis of approximately 590 of the donors, most TCR beta V segments were observed in productive rearrangements about 90% or about 30% of the time, broadly matching IMGT annotations. Because counts were too low, 15 to 20 rarely observed V segments, including chromosome 9 orphons, were left out of the earlier analysis of several hundred of the donors. According to a later analysis, most CMV-associated TCR beta chains appeared to be HLA-restricted, and the HLA associations seemed to be driven largely by CMV exposure. For the cohort, immune exposure information was limited to CMV serostatus. The sequencing pipeline was judged likely to have produced a cluster of highly shared sequence variants as a technical artifact. The study gave a list of roughly 150 TCR beta chains associated with cytomegalovirus. According to a later analysis, parvovirus B19, influenza, CMV and Epstein-Barr virus appeared linked to several top co-occurrence clusters. A further reported finding was that TCR beta sequences accurately predicted the HLA-A and HLA-B alleles for most subjects in the first cohort. Only TCR beta chains were sequenced in this cohort, and the absence of alpha or paired-chain data limited detectable features. When HLA alleles, especially DR and DQ, strongly co-occurred, TCR associations were difficult to assign to individual alleles. Because some donors lacked HLA typing at each locus, the association tests relied only on the typed subset. According to the authors, the approach could potentially be generalized to other disease states and immunological phenotypes. Some IMGT-functional V segments, including TRBV6-2 and TRBV6-3, could not be told apart with the 87-base-pair reads, so those segments were excluded. The classifier was reported to diagnose cytomegalovirus status with high specificity and sensitivity in both the original and validation cohorts. Correlated functional status among segregating V segments might be attributable to linkage disequilibrium, but an unknown experimental factor could not be ruled out. A later analysis found that HLA-associated TCR beta chains were more clonally expanded and had lower generation probabilities than equally common non-associated chains.

This clonotype was obtained from a man aged 35-49 years in good health and CMV-seronegative. The source material was PBMCs. Recombination linked TRBV7-2 to TRBJ2-1; matching of 6 bases hints at TRBD2 as the D gene. The CDR3 is CASSLSRDQNEQFF. Here is the DNA: TGTGCCAGCAGCTTATCGCGGGACCAAAATGAGCAGTTCTTC.